Listed below are T cell receptor beta chains from one sample, sequenced in a study of monozygotic twins with inflammatory bowel disease. TCRdb reworked the 5' RACE reads into one entry per CDR3 protein, no DNA. The record lists around 450,000 distinct CDR3 sequences, of which the ten most abundant hold 2.4%. The sample taken for sequencing was blood. Source of these receptors: a human donor with ulcerative colitis or Crohn's disease, or a healthy co-twin of an affected twin (not recorded which). Each CDR3 is given with its conserved first and last residue. Fields, in order: V gene, J gene, CDR3 protein.

V gene: TRBV27
J gene: TRBJ2-7
CDR3 protein: CASKGQIGYEQYF

V gene: TRBV5-1
J gene: TRBJ2-7
CDR3 protein: CASSLGGGGGSYEQYF

V gene: TRBV18
J gene: TRBJ1-1
CDR3 protein: CASSLDRGLSAEAFF

V gene: TRBV4-1
J gene: TRBJ2-1
CDR3 protein: CASSRGGSGNEQFF

V gene: TRBV20-1
J gene: TRBJ2-7
CDR3 protein: CSASVKGGWIYEQYF

V gene: TRBV20-1
J gene: TRBJ2-1
CDR3 protein: CSALRPSGRYNEQFF

V gene: TRBV2
J gene: TRBJ2-2
CDR3 protein: CASSDGSGMNTGELFF

V gene: TRBV7-7
J gene: TRBJ2-2
CDR3 protein: CASSLVDRDTGELFF

V gene: TRBV24-1
J gene: TRBJ2-2
CDR3 protein: CATSDRGGRSTGELFF

V gene: TRBV20-1
J gene: TRBJ1-3
CDR3 protein: CSAPSPGNGNTIYF

V gene: TRBV5-1
J gene: TRBJ2-2
CDR3 protein: CASSSTLQGFTGELFF

V gene: TRBV18
J gene: TRBJ2-3
CDR3 protein: CASSPGRSGGSTDTQYF

V gene: TRBV12-3/TRBV12-4
J gene: TRBJ1-1
CDR3 protein: CASRPRARAEAFF

V gene: TRBV19
J gene: TRBJ2-1
CDR3 protein: CASSTGLAGGRGNEQFF

V gene: TRBV29-1
J gene: TRBJ2-5
CDR3 protein: CSVEGLGETQYF

V gene: TRBV6-1
J gene: TRBJ2-3
CDR3 protein: CASRPSGTRTDTQYF

V gene: TRBV4-3
J gene: TRBJ2-5
CDR3 protein: CASSRDASGRMTQYF

V gene: TRBV12-3/TRBV12-4
J gene: TRBJ1-3
CDR3 protein: CASSSRRTGLGGTIYF

V gene: TRBV4-1
J gene: TRBJ2-1
CDR3 protein: CASSPGADLTYSSSNEQFF

V gene: TRBV7-3
J gene: TRBJ1-5
CDR3 protein: CASSLGGSQPQHF

V gene: TRBV7-2
J gene: TRBJ1-2
CDR3 protein: CASSLDGAGYGYTF

V gene: TRBV11-2
J gene: TRBJ1-5
CDR3 protein: CASSHTDRGGPQHF

V gene: TRBV6-5
J gene: TRBJ2-4
CDR3 protein: CASSYLGTNIQYF

V gene: TRBV5-1
J gene: TRBJ2-5
CDR3 protein: CASRAQGAETQYF

V gene: TRBV18
J gene: TRBJ1-2
CDR3 protein: CASSLLGQGAHGYTF

V gene: TRBV7-3
J gene: TRBJ2-2
CDR3 protein: CASSPQREGELFF

V gene: TRBV6-4
J gene: TRBJ2-7
CDR3 protein: CASSGASYEQYF